Here is one T cell receptor (beta chain) with its context. What it binds is not known. Trimming shortened V by 1 base and J by 7 bases, and 11 bases separated the two germline ends. The CDR3 covers 14 residues. Germline loops: CDR1 SEHNR, CDR2 FQNEAQ (reference sequence). The sample comes from a study of T cell repertoires in cytomegalovirus infection. Study context: The study used recently identified HLA-C-restricted and well-studied HLA-B-restricted CMV epitopes. Study-level findings and limits: Clonotypes of TCR beta that were HLA-C-restricted and CMV-specific dominated the ex vivo response.

TCRdb ran MiXCR on the reads and lists one entry per CDR3 protein. The table records roughly 700,000 distinct CDR3 sequences, around a third of them present only once. The gene calls are TRBV7-9 and TRBJ1-5; no definite D call. The clonotype comes from a human donor in good health (CMV status not recorded). Some clones in this sample may be carry-over from other donors' samples. The source material was cultured PBMCs, sampled from culture after CMV antigen stimulation. The DNA for the CDR3 is TGTGCCAGCAGCTTAGATGGGATCGGCCAGCCCCAGCATTTT. This translates into CASSLDGIGQPQHF.